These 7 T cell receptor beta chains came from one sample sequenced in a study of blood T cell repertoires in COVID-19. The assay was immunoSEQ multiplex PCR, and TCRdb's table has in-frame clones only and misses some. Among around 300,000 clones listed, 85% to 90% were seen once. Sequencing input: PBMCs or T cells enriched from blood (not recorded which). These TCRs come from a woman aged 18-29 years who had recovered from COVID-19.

The CDR3 coding sequence is TGTGCCAGCAGTGACCACGGGTTGAACACTGAAGCTTTCTTT. Protein product: CASSDHGLNTEAFF. This sequence joins TRBV2 and TRBJ1-1; D not resolved. Germline-derived CDR1 and CDR2 are SNHLY and FYNNEI. V lost 3 bases and J 0 bases, leaving 8 bases between the germline ends. CDR3 length equals 14 residues.

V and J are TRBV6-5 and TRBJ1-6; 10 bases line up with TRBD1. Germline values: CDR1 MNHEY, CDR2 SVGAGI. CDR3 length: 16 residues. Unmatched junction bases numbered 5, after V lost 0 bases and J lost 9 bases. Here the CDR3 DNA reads TGTGCCAGCAGTTACTCGAGACAGGGGGCTGTTTCACCCCTCCACTTT. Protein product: CASSYSRQGAVSPLHF.

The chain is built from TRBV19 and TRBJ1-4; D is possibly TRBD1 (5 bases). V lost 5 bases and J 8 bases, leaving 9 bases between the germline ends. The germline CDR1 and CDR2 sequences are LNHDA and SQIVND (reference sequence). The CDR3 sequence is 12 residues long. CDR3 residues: CASSRGREKLFF. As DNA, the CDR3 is TGTGCCAGTAGTCGGGGGAGGGAAAAACTGTTTTTT.

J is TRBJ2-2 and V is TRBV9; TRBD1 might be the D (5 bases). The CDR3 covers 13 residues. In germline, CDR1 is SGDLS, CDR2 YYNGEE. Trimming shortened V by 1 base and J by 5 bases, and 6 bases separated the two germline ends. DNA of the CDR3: TGTGCCAGCAGCGTACAGGGAACCGGGGAGCTGTTTTTT. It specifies CASSVQGTGELFF.

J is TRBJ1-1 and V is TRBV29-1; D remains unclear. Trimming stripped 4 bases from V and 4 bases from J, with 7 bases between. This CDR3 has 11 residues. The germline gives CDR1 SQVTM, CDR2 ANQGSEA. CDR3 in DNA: TGCAGCGTTGGATCTACCACTGAAGCTTTCTTT. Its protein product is CSVGSTTEAFF. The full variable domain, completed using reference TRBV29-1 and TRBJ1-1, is SAVISQKPSRDICQRGTSLTIQCQVDSQVTMMFWYRQQPGQSLTLIATANQGSEATYESGFVIDKFPISRPNLTFSTLTVSNMSPEDSSIYLCSVGSTTEAFFGQGTRLTVV.

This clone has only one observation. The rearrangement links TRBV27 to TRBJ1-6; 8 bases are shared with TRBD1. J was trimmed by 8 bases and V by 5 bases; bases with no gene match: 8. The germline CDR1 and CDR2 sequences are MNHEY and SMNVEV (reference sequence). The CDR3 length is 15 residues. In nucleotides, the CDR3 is TGTGCCAGCAGTCTTCAGGGGGCCAGAGATTCACCCCTCCACTTT. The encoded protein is CASSLQGARDSPLHF.

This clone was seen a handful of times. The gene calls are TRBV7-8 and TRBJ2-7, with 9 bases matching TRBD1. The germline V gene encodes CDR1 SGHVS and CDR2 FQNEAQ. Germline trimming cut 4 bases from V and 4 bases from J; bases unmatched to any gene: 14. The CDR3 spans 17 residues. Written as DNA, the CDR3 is TGTGCCAGCAGCTCCCCGTCACAGGGGGCCTTTATGTACGAGCAGTACTTC. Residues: CASSSPSQGAFMYEQYF.